The subject of this entry is one TCR beta chain. This table comes from immunoSEQ multiplex PCR, and its TCRdb copy is limited to in-frame clones, with some not included. The table includes tens of thousands of clones, 88% detected once. This sample is part of a study of control samples from healthy donors and cancer patients. In germline, CDR1 is SGHTA, CDR2 FQGNSA. With 2 bases clipped from V and 6 bases from J, the junction kept 7 bases outside the gene matches. The CDR3 spans 15 residues. The sequence was collected from a woman between 65 and 79 years old in good health. Material for sequencing was blood. V usage is TRBV7-2 and J usage is TRBJ1-5; 7 bases align to TRBD1. In nucleotides, the CDR3 is TGTGCCAGCAGCTTACGTGGACAGGATGGTCAGCCCCAGCATTTT. Translating gives CASSLRGQDGQPQHF.